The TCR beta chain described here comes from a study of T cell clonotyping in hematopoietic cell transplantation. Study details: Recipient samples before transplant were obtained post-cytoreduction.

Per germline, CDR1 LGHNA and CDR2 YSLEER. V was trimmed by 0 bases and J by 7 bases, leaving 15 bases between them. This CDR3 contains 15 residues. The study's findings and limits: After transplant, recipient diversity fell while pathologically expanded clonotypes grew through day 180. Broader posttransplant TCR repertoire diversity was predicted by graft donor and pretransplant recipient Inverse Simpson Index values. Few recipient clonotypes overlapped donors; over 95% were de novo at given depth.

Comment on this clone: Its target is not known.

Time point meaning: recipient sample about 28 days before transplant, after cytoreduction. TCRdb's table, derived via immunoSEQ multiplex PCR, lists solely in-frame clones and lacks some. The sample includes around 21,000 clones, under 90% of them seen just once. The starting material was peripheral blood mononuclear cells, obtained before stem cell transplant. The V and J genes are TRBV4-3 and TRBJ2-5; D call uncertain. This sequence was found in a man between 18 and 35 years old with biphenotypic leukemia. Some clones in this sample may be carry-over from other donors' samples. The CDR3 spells CASSQDWAAHLTQYF. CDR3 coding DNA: TGCGCCAGCAGCCAAGATTGGGCGGCCCACCTGACCCAGTACTTC.